The 22 T cell receptor beta chains below all came from one sample that was sequenced in a study of T-cell reconstitution after alpha-beta-depleted transplantation in children. For TCRbeta, the library was prepared with unique molecular identifiers. TCRdb used MiXCR to reprocess the PCR reads, holding one entry per CDR3 protein. The sample lists approximately 200,000 distinct CDR3 sequences; just under 6.5% were seen once. The sequenced sample was PBMCs, obtained before TCRalphabeta/CD19-depleted stem cell transplant. All receptors derive from a girl in the first two years of life with combined immunodeficiency, due to receive a stem cell transplant.

This clonotype came up many times. This chain links TRBV7-2 with TRBJ1-6, with D possibly matching TRBD1 (5 bases). This CDR3 region has 14 residues. Trimming shortened V by 1 base and J by 8 bases, and 9 bases separated the two germline ends. Germline values: CDR1 SGHTA, CDR2 FQGNSA. Here the CDR3 reads CASSLEGRYSPLHF. The DNA of the CDR3 is TGTGCCAGCAGCTTAGAGGGGAGGTATTCACCCCTCCACTTT.

As concerns this clonotype: This may come from a read error, since a much larger clone is one base off. V and J are TRBV20-1 and TRBJ2-7; 8 bases align to TRBD1. CDR1 and CDR2 (germline): DFQATT, SNEGSKA (reference sequence). The CDR3 loop spans 15 amino acids. CDR3 DNA sequence: TGCTGTGCCAGGACCACGACAGGGGTCTCCTACGAGCAGTACTTC. Translation gives CCARTTTGVSYEQYF.

The chain employs TRBV24-1 and TRBJ2-1; 10 positions agree with TRBD1. This CDR3 is 22 amino acids long. Germline CDR1 reads KGHDR; CDR2 reads SFDVKD. This CDR3 reads CGASDFRGQGGLSGVSYNEQFF. DNA for the CDR3: TGTGGGGCCAGTGATTTCCGTGGACAGGGGGGGTTGTCGGGGGTCTCCTACAATGAGCAGTTCTTC.

This clonotype was seen at least ten times. The CDR3 DNA sequence: TGTGCCAGCGTCCAGTTAGGAACGGGCTCCTACAATGAGCAGTTCTTC. This gives the protein CASVQLGTGSYNEQFF. This chain links TRBV12-3 or TRBV12-4 with TRBJ2-1; D unresolved. CDR3 length: 16 amino acids. V lost 8 bases and J lost 0, with 17 bases in between.

This clonotype was recorded at least ten times. The gene calls are TRBV3-1 and TRBJ2-7; D uncertain. Germline CDR1 reads LGHDT; CDR2 reads YNNKEL (reference sequence). This CDR3 has 11 amino acids. The germline V and J ends were trimmed by 5 bases and 3 bases, with 5 bases remaining between them. CDR3 sequence (DNA): TGTGCCAGCAGCTTCCACTACGAGCAGTACTTC. This codes for CASSFHYEQYF.

This clonotype was counted many times. The chain employs TRBV12-3 or TRBV12-4 and TRBJ2-3; possible D gene TRBD2, 7 bases. With 3 bases removed from V and 2 bases from J, the gap between germline ends came to 15 bases. This CDR3 has 16 residues. In DNA form, the CDR3 reads TGTGCCAGCAGTTTCGGGGGGCCCTCTCTCACAGATACGCAGTATTTT. This codes for CASSFGGPSLTDTQYF.

Ten or more counts support this clonotype. The chain employs TRBV5-1 and TRBJ1-2; 9 nucleotides match TRBD1. V trimming: 4 bases; J trimming: 8 bases; junction bases outside the gene matches: 9. The CDR3 is made up of 14 amino acids. Germline CDR1 reads SGHRS; CDR2 reads YFSETQ. The CDR3 is CASSRTDRGGGYTF. For the CDR3, the DNA is TGCGCCAGCAGCCGTACGGACAGGGGAGGCGGCTACACCTTC.

This clonotype was recorded many times. This chain links TRBV20-1 with TRBJ2-2, with 11 bases fitting TRBD2. The germline gives CDR1 DFQATT, CDR2 SNEGSKA (reference sequence). Trimming removed 6 bases from V and 6 bases from J; junction bases left unmatched: 9. This CDR3 is 15 amino acids long. The chain's CDR3 is CSARPGSGRAGELFF. The CDR3 region has the DNA TGCAGTGCGCGGCCGGGTAGCGGGAGGGCCGGGGAGCTGTTTTTT.

The gene calls are TRBV4-1 and TRBJ2-4, with 9 bases that match TRBD2. V trimming: 4 bases; J trimming: 3 bases; junction bases outside the gene matches: 16. CDR1 and CDR2 (germline): MGHRA, YSYEKL. The CDR3 is made up of 19 amino acids. The CDR3 DNA sequence: TGCGCCAGCAGCCGACGATGGGAACGGACTAGCGCTAGCAAAAACATTCAGTACTTC. It is translated as CASSRRWERTSASKNIQYF.

This clonotype was recorded many times. The V call is TRBV7-8, the J call TRBJ2-1, with a weak D call TRBD2 (5 bases). V lost 2 bases and J 3 bases, leaving 14 bases between the germline ends. The germline V gene has CDR1 SGHVS and CDR2 FQNEAQ. The CDR3 has 16 residues. In DNA, the CDR3 is TGTGCCAGCAGCTTATTAGAGGGAGTTGGCTACAATGAGCAGTTCTTC. Amino acid sequence: CASSLLEGVGYNEQFF.

This clonotype occurred many times. CDR3 in amino acids: CASRRWADTQYF. The CDR3 DNA is TGCGCCAGCAGACGGTGGGCAGATACGCAGTATTTT. The chain uses TRBV5-1 and TRBJ2-3; the D is unclear. The CDR3 covers 12 residues. Trimming took off 5 bases at V and 4 bases at J, with 8 bases between the two ends. Germline assignment: CDR1 SGHRS and CDR2 YFSETQ.

This clonotype occurred many times. This chain uses TRBV29-1 with TRBJ2-3; TRBD2 might be the D (7 bases). Germline lookup yields CDR1 SQVTM and CDR2 ANQGSEA. With 4 bases removed from V and 3 bases from J, the gap between germline ends came to 11 bases. The length of the CDR3 is 13 residues. CDR3 region: CSVVGGATDTQYF. The CDR3 region has the DNA TGCAGCGTTGTTGGGGGGGCAACAGATACGCAGTATTTT.

This clonotype has ten or more counts. The chain joins TRBV29-1 to TRBJ2-5; D is perhaps TRBD2 (6 bases). This CDR3 region has 11 residues. Trimming took off 4 bases at V and 9 bases at J, with 12 bases between the two ends. Germline CDR1 and CDR2: SQVTM and ANQGSEA. CDR3 sequence reads: CSVAAGRSQYF. For the CDR3, the DNA is TGCAGCGTTGCAGCGGGCCGGTCCCAGTACTTC.

This clonotype showed up many times. This chain joins TRBV7-9 and TRBJ2-1; unclear D gene. The CDR3 covers 17 residues. Trimming left V 5 bases short and J 2 bases short, with 19 bases between. Germline loops: CDR1 SEHNR, CDR2 FQNEAQ (reference sequence). The CDR3 DNA is TGTGCCAGCAGCCCCCCCGACATTCAGATCGCCTACAATGAGCAGTTCTTC. Translating gives CASSPPDIQIAYNEQFF.

This clonotype has a count of ten or more. The chain is built from TRBV29-1 and TRBJ2-7; a weak D match, TRBD1 (5 bases). There are 15 residues in the CDR3. Looked up from germline, CDR1 is SQVTM and CDR2 is ANQGSEA. V was pared by 0 bases and J by 4 bases, with 16 bases between. The chain's CDR3 is CSVEEGGQGIYEQYF. CDR3 nucleotide sequence: TGCAGCGTTGAAGAAGGTGGGCAGGGAATATACGAGCAGTACTTC.

This clonotype was seen a handful of times. The rearrangement uses TRBV28 and TRBJ2-1; 10 bases align to TRBD2. V was pared by 5 bases and J by 1 base, with 11 bases of the junction left unmatched. Germline assignment: CDR1 MDHEN and CDR2 SYDVKM. This CDR3 is 18 amino acids long. CDR3 sequence reads: CASSGNSGRPLSYNEQFF. The DNA of the CDR3 is TGTGCCAGCAGTGGGAATAGCGGGAGGCCTTTATCCTACAATGAGCAGTTCTTC.

This clonotype was counted many times. The V and J genes are TRBV6-2 or TRBV6-3 and TRBJ2-1, with D possibly TRBD1 on 5 matching bases. The ends were cut back, 5 bases at V and 0 bases at J, with 14 bases in the middle. The germline gives CDR1 MNHEY, CDR2 SVGEGT. The CDR3 totals 16 residues. Here the CDR3 DNA reads TGTGCCAGCAGTCCCGAAGGGGCCAGCTCCTACAATGAGCAGTTCTTC. It is translated as CASSPEGASSYNEQFF.

This clonotype occurred many times. The CDR3 sequence is CASSPRTTSSYNEQFF. The DNA for the CDR3 is TGTGCCAGCAGCCCCCGGACCACCAGCTCCTACAATGAGCAGTTCTTC. The chain joins TRBV7-9 to TRBJ2-1, with D uncertain. V shed 5 bases and J shed 0 bases, with 14 bases lying between them. Germline V lookup: CDR1 SEHNR, CDR2 FQNEAQ (reference sequence). The CDR3 length is 16 residues.

This clonotype has at least ten counts. The genes are TRBV20-1 and TRBJ2-1; D unclear. Deletions cut 0 bases from V and 0 bases from J, with 12 bases between. Germline V gene sequence: CDR1 DFQATT, CDR2 SNEGSKA (reference sequence). CDR3 length: 16 amino acids. The chain's CDR3 is CSARDRRFSSYNEQFF. For the CDR3, the DNA is TGCAGTGCTAGAGATCGACGCTTTAGCTCCTACAATGAGCAGTTCTTC.

This clonotype was counted only a few times. This chain links TRBV4-3 with TRBJ2-7, with D tentatively TRBD1 or TRBD2 (5 bases each). Trimming removed 3 bases from V and 0 bases from J, with 12 bases in between. CDR3 length equals 15 residues. CDR1 and CDR2 (germline): LGHNA, YSLEER. In nucleotides, the CDR3 is TGCGCCAGCAGCCACGCTGGGGACGGCTCCTACGAGCAGTACTTC. Translating gives CASSHAGDGSYEQYF.

This clonotype was recorded at least ten times. The J gene is TRBJ1-6, the V gene TRBV6-1; no definite D call. Trimming stripped 2 bases from V and 11 bases from J, with 4 bases between. The CDR3 has 11 amino acids. In germline, CDR1 is MNHNS, CDR2 SASEGT. CDR3 loop: CASSEMTPLHF. The CDR3 DNA sequence: TGTGCCAGCAGTGAAATGACACCCCTCCACTTT.

This clonotype was found many times. The V and J genes are TRBV2 and TRBJ2-7; no clear D gene. This CDR3 is built from 12 residues. V lost 1 base and J 11 bases, leaving 12 bases between the germline ends. Germline-derived CDR1 and CDR2 are SNHLY and FYNNEI. CDR3 residues: CASSEGSLPEYF. The CDR3, as DNA: TGTGCCAGCAGTGAAGGGAGTTTGCCTGAGTACTTC.